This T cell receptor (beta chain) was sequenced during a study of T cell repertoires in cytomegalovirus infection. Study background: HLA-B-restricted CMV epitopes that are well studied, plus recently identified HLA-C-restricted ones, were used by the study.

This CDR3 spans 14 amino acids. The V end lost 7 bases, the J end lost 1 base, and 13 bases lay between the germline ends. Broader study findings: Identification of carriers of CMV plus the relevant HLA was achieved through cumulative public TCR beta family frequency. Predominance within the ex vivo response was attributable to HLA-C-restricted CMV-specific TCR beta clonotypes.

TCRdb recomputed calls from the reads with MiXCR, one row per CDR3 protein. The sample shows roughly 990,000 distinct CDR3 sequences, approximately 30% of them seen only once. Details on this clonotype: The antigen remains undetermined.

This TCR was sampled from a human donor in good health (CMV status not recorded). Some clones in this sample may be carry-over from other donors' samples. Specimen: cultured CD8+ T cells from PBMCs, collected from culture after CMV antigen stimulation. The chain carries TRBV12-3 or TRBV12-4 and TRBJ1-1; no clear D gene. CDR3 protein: CASMYRTPNTEAFF. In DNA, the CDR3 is TGTGCCAGCATGTACAGAACTCCGAACACTGAAGCTTTCTTT.